This record covers a single TCR beta chain. One end of the junction does not line up with germline, which may come from a read error. The data stem from a study of CD4 and CD8 cells across lung adenocarcinoma regions. Via MiXCR, TCRdb re-called the PCR reads, giving one row per CDR3 protein. The data contain more than 15,000 distinct CDR3 sequences, roughly 50% of them singletons. The CDR3 totals 13 residues. Germline V gene data show CDR1 as MRHNA and CDR2 as SNTAGT. The sample comprised CD4+ T cells from the margin of a lung tumor. The origin of this receptor is a male donor with lung adenocarcinoma. The CD4 and CD8 labels of this study may be unreliable. The chain employs TRBV6-4 and TRBJ2-3; D may be TRBD2 (6 bases). CDR3 sequence (DNA): TGTGCCAGCAGTCTCGGGAGCAAAGATACTCAGTATTTC. Translating gives CASSLGSKDTQYF.